This T cell receptor beta chain appears in the sequencing data of a study of blood T cell repertoires in COVID-19. For the study at large: Samples came from the United States, Italy and Spain, spanning acute and convalescent COVID-19. Nucleic acid was either cDNA or gDNA, and it came from T cells, B-cell-depleted T cells, or PBMCs.

The assay was immunoSEQ multiplex PCR, and TCRdb's table has in-frame clones only and misses some. The sample contains under 100,000 clones, around four fifths of which appear only once. Trimming removed 4 bases at V and 3 bases at J, with 6 bases between. This CDR3 has 12 residues. The sample taken for sequencing was peripheral blood. The chain is built from TRBV12-3 or TRBV12-4 and TRBJ1-1, with D possibly matching TRBD1 (6 bases). This sequence originates from an elderly man with active or convalescent COVID-19. This chain's CDR3 is CASSSGDTEAFF. CDR3 in DNA: TGTGCCAGCAGTTCAGGGGACACTGAAGCTTTCTTT.